This TCR beta chain originates from a study of shared clonotypes between healthy human individuals. Study information: The cohort had two women and three men, ages 18 to 49. Study outcomes and limitations: Sequencing depth was predicted to influence how clonotypes are shared among donors.

A note on this clone: Antigen unknown.

Profiling relied on immunoSEQ multiplex PCR, and the TCRdb table lists in-frame clones only, not all of them. The data hold about 2.1 million clones, with about 94% observed a single time. The V end lost 4 bases, the J end lost 2 bases, and 14 bases lay between the germline ends. This CDR3 has 15 residues. Germline lookup yields CDR1 SGDLS and CDR2 YYNGEE. Naive-designated CD8 cells lacked CD45RO, were positively enriched for CCR7, and omitted terminally differentiated effector memory CD45RA+ cells. The clonotype originates from a man between 18 and 29 years old in good health. Some clones in this sample may be carry-over from other donors' samples. The chain joins TRBV9 to TRBJ2-3; D not certain. The material sequenced was naive CD8+ T cells from PBMCs. CDR3 protein: CASSPLWEYTDTQYF. The CDR3 bases are TGTGCCAGCAGCCCTCTGTGGGAATACACAGATACGCAGTATTTT.